The 15 T cell receptor beta chains below come from one sample, sequenced in a study of T cell responses to AZD1222 COVID-19 vaccine. Repertoires were generated with immunoSEQ multiplex PCR, while TCRdb's copy carries only in-frame clones and drops some. The table includes some 200,000 clones, around 92% detected once. The source material was peripheral blood, sampled on day 0 of AZD1222 vaccination. Receptor source: an adult in good health.

The V call is TRBV19, the J call TRBJ2-3, with D possibly called TRBD1 or TRBD2 (6 bases each). The germline V gene encodes CDR1 LNHDA and CDR2 SQIVND (reference sequence). The V gene lost 4 bases and the J gene lost 0 bases, with 11 bases spanning the gap. This CDR3 comprises 15 residues. As DNA, the CDR3 is TGTGCCAGTAGTACGGGGGCACCTAGCACAGATACGCAGTATTTT. Translated: CASSTGAPSTDTQYF.

The chain recombines TRBV5-1 with TRBJ2-3; D gene ambiguous. The CDR3 is made up of 15 amino acids. V lost 3 bases and J lost 0, with 11 bases in between. Germline V gene lookup returns CDR1 SGHRS and CDR2 YFSETQ. The CDR3: CASSSQERSTDTQYF. CDR3 nucleotides: TGCGCCAGCAGCTCCCAGGAAAGAAGCACAGATACGCAGTATTTT.

Here the CDR3 reads CASSQGQAKNYGYTF. Written as DNA, the CDR3 is TGCGCCAGCAGCCAGGGGCAGGCGAAAAACTATGGCTACACCTTC. The chain combines TRBV5-1 with TRBJ1-2, with D possibly TRBD1 on 6 matching bases. V was cut by 4 bases and J by 2 bases, with 15 bases left in between. The CDR3 covers 15 residues. CDR1 and CDR2 from the germline V gene are SGHRS and YFSETQ.

The genes are TRBV28 and TRBJ2-7; D ambiguous. With 4 bases removed from V and 3 bases from J, the gap between germline ends came to 4 bases. Germline assignment: CDR1 MDHEN and CDR2 SYDVKM. This CDR3 contains 11 residues. CDR3 protein: CASSWSYEQYF. DNA of the CDR3: TGTGCCAGCAGTTGGAGCTACGAGCAGTACTTC.

This sequence joins TRBV28 and TRBJ2-7, with a possible D match to TRBD2 (6 bases). The CDR3 is 15 residues long. V lost 7 bases and J lost 0, with 16 bases in between. Germline values: CDR1 MDHEN, CDR2 SYDVKM. The CDR3 nucleotides read TGTGCCAGCACACCGACCGGGGACTTCTCCTACGAGCAGTACGTC. This sequence encodes CASTPTGDFSYEQYV.

This sequence joins TRBV6-4 and TRBJ2-2, with 11 positions matching TRBD1. Looked up from germline, CDR1 is MRHNA and CDR2 is SNTAGT. V was clipped by 5 bases and J by 5 bases; unmatched bases: 4. This CDR3 region has 15 residues. CDR3 nucleotides: TGTGCCAGCAGTAGGACAGGGGGCGATACCGGGGAGCTGTTTTTT. Its translation: CASSRTGGDTGELFF.

The rearrangement links TRBV4-1 to TRBJ1-1; D is possibly TRBD1 (5 bases). The CDR3 totals 14 residues. Germline CDR1 and CDR2: MGHRA and YSYEKL. The V end was cut by 3 bases, the J end by 1 base, with 9 bases between. DNA for the CDR3: TGCGCCAGCAGCCAGGGACCCGGGAACACTGAAGCTTTCTTT. It yields the protein CASSQGPGNTEAFF.

V gene TRBV6-5 combines with J gene TRBJ2-7; D remains unclear. Germline values: CDR1 MNHEY, CDR2 SVGAGI. CDR3 size: 15 residues. V lost 0 bases and J 0 bases, leaving 9 bases between the germline ends. CDR3 sequence reads: CASSYSVTGSYEQYF. In DNA, the CDR3 is TGTGCCAGCAGTTACTCCGTGACGGGCTCCTACGAGCAGTACTTC.

CDR3 bases: TGTGCCAGCAGCTTTATTAACACAGCTTTGATGAACACTGAAGCTTTCTTT. This translates into CASSFINTALMNTEAFF. The J gene is TRBJ1-1, the V gene TRBV7-8; D not certain. Germline-derived CDR1 and CDR2 are SGHVS and FQNEAQ. Trimming took off 3 bases at V and 0 bases at J, with 17 bases between the two ends. The CDR3 totals 17 residues.

V is TRBV3-1 (or the pseudogene TRBV3-2) and J is TRBJ2-1, with TRBD2 matching over 7 bases. The CDR3 spans 15 residues. From germline, CDR1 is LGHDT and CDR2 YNNKEL (reference sequence). The trim removed 1 base at V and 10 bases at J, leaving 10 bases unmatched. CDR3 sequence reads: CASSQVISAGLEQFF. Written as DNA, the CDR3 is TGTGCCAGCAGCCAAGTAATTTCAGCGGGATTAGAGCAGTTCTTC.

The CDR3 loop reads CATSRDEHRGEAFF. CDR3 bases: TGTGCCACCAGCAGAGACGAGCACAGGGGAGAAGCTTTCTTT. The rearrangement links TRBV15 to TRBJ1-1; 7 positions match TRBD1. J gave up 8 bases and V 0 bases, and 6 bases lay outside the gene matches. The CDR3 runs to 14 residues. Germline CDR1 reads LNHNV; CDR2 reads YYDKDF (reference sequence).

This clone was counted once. This chain joins TRBV7-8 and TRBJ1-1; unclear D gene. CDR1 and CDR2 from the germline V gene are SGHVS and FQNEAQ. CDR3 length: 13 amino acids. Trimming removed 10 bases from V and 6 bases from J, with 18 bases in between. CDR3 region: CATLSRGNSEAFF. The CDR3 DNA follows: TGTGCCACACTTTCCCGGGGTAACTCTGAAGCTTTCTTT.

V usage is TRBV29-1 and J usage is TRBJ2-1; no clear D. CDR1 and CDR2 from the germline V gene are SQVTM and ANQGSEA. Between the trimmed V and J ends, which lost 0 bases and 7 bases, there was a span of 7 bases. The CDR3 consists of 12 residues. The CDR3 DNA follows: TGCAGCGTTGAAGACCCCCGGAATGAGCAGTTCTTC. It specifies CSVEDPRNEQFF.

The V call is TRBV7-8, the J call TRBJ1-5, with 9 bases lining up with TRBD1. J gave up 7 bases and V 0 bases, and 10 bases lay outside the gene matches. Germline V gene data show CDR1 as SGHVS and CDR2 as FQNEAQ. CDR3 length: 17 amino acids. CDR3 region: CASSLALSGQGGQPQHF. For the CDR3, the DNA is TGTGCCAGCAGCTTAGCGCTCTCGGGACAGGGTGGCCAGCCCCAGCATTTT.

The chain links TRBV5-1 to TRBJ1-3; weak D call: TRBD1 (6 bases). Germline assignment: CDR1 SGHRS and CDR2 YFSETQ. The V gene lost 4 bases and the J gene lost 2 bases, with 13 bases spanning the gap. The CDR3 runs to 15 residues. CDR3 loop: CASSNGGAAGNTIYF. The CDR3 DNA reads TGCGCCAGCAGCAATGGGGGGGCGGCTGGAAACACCATATATTTT. The whole variable domain, filled in from reference TRBV5-1 and TRBJ1-3, reads KAGVTQTPRYLIKTRGQQVTLSCSPISGHRSVSWYQQTPGQGLQFLFEYFSETQRNKGNFPGRFSGRQFSNSRSEMNVSTLELGDSALYLCASSNGGAAGNTIYFGEGSWLTVV.